This TCR beta chain was recovered during a study of graft-versus-host responses after intestinal transplantation. In the study overall: Multivisceral, liver-intestinal, or isolated intestinal grafts were transplanted into recipients. After anti-thymocyte globulin induction, recipients took tacrolimus and steroids for three to four years. Overall study results and limits: Recipient-marrow GvH clones were detected, some having first appeared in ileum or blood. Circulating GvH clone levels at their peak were associated with HvG declines (early post-transplant).

CDR3 length: 14 residues. Germline CDR1 SGDLS, CDR2 YYNGEE. Trimming stripped 6 bases from V and 2 bases from J, with 14 bases between. Generated by immunoSEQ multiplex PCR, the TCRdb table keeps only in-frame clones and is missing some. The data show approximately 78,000 clones, around 90% seen once. Details on this clone: The target antigen is unknown.

The sequencing here drew on unstimulated CD8+ T cells sorted from spleen or lymph node cells, taken before transplant. The chain recombines TRBV9 with TRBJ2-5; tentatively, D is TRBD1 or TRBD2 (6 bases each). This clonotype originated in a human donor who was the organ donor for an intestinal transplant. CDR3 sequence: CASNDGGQQETQYF. The CDR3 coding sequence is TGTGCCAGCAATGACGGGGGCCAACAAGAGACCCAGTACTTC.